Following are 2 T cell receptor beta chains from one sample sequenced in a study of blood T cells in healthy people across ages. A second PCR of 7 to 11 cycles used a sample-barcoded 5' primer and a J-beta primer mix. One entry per CDR3 protein results from TCRdb running MiXCR on the 5' RACE reads. The data hold 650,000 to 800,000 distinct CDR3 sequences, with about 42% observed a single time. The specimen sequenced was blood. The receptors stem from a man aged 60 to 75 in good health.

This clonotype was seen more than once but under ten times. The chain recombines TRBV25-1 with TRBJ1-2; D is unresolved. The germline CDR1 and CDR2 sequences are MGHDK and SYGVNS. CDR3 size: 15 residues. V was cut by 2 bases and J by 4 bases, with 14 bases left in between. The CDR3 nucleotides are TGTGCCAGCAGTGAAAGGTCGGCGGGGATCTATGGCTACACCTTC. It encodes CASSERSAGIYGYTF.

This clonotype was seen a handful of times. The rearrangement uses TRBV24-1 and TRBJ2-7, with TRBD2 matching 13 bases. V was clipped by 4 bases and J by 7 bases; unmatched bases: 9. CDR3 size: 16 residues. Germline lookup yields CDR1 KGHDR and CDR2 SFDVKD. In DNA form, the CDR3 reads TGTGCCACCAGTGACATCGGACTAGCGGGGGACAATGAGCAGTACTTC. It is translated as CATSDIGLAGDNEQYF.